This passage covers 31 T cell receptor beta chains from one sample sequenced in a study of T cell clones after liver transplantation. Data came from immunoSEQ multiplex PCR; TCRdb stores just in-frame clones and leaves some out. The data contain approximately 26,000 clones, approximately 68% of them singletons. Specimen: CD4+ T cells from blood, collected before liver transplant. These receptors all stem from a human donor who received a liver transplant.

The chain employs TRBV29-1 and TRBJ1-4, with TRBD1 as a possible D gene (5 bases). Trimming removed 0 bases at V and 16 bases at J, with 18 bases between. Germline values: CDR1 SQVTM, CDR2 ANQGSEA. CDR3 size: 13 residues. CDR3 sequence (DNA): TGCAGCGTTGAAGATACCCAGCTCCCCGGGGCGTTTTTT. As protein: CSVEDTQLPGAFF.

V usage is TRBV5-1 and J usage is TRBJ1-5; 7 bases fit TRBD1. V lost 1 base and J lost 3; bases outside the gene matches: 4. CDR3 length: 15 amino acids. The V gene's germline CDR1 is SGHRS and CDR2 YFSETQ. The CDR3 DNA is TGCGCCAGCAGCTTGCAGGGGGATATCAATCAGCCCCAGCATTTT. Its protein product is CASSLQGDINQPQHF.

V gene TRBV12-5 combines with J gene TRBJ2-3, with no clear D. Germline V CDR1 and CDR2: LGHNT, FRNRAP. Trimming removed 9 bases from V and 4 bases from J, with 20 bases in between. The CDR3 is made up of 15 amino acids. CDR3 sequence reads: CASGPGGLSPDTQYF. The DNA for the CDR3 is TGTGCTAGCGGTCCTGGCGGCCTTTCCCCAGATACGCAGTATTTT.

This clone came up a few times. The chain joins TRBV7-9 to TRBJ1-5, with unresolved D. Trimming took off 5 bases at V and 5 bases at J, with 10 bases between the two ends. The CDR3 loop spans 13 amino acids. The germline V gene has CDR1 SEHNR and CDR2 FQNEAQ (reference sequence). The CDR3 nucleotides are TGTGCCAGCAGCCTAACGGTTGATCAGCCCCAGCATTTT. The encoded protein is CASSLTVDQPQHF.

The chain employs TRBV28 and TRBJ2-7; the match to TRBD1 covers 12 bases. V lost 11 bases to trimming and J lost 10 bases; unmatched junction nucleotides: 12. CDR1 is MDHEN, CDR2 SYDVKM, per germline. The CDR3 contains 13 residues. The CDR3 sequence is CAVPGQGATGQYF. CDR3 nucleotides: TGTGCCGTTCCGGGACAGGGGGCGACAGGACAGTACTTC.

The chain is built from TRBV14 and TRBJ2-2; 10 bases line up with TRBD2. Germline CDR1 SGHDN, CDR2 FVKESK. V lost 3 bases and J lost 2; bases outside the gene matches: 9. The CDR3 contains 18 residues. The CDR3 spells CASSQARGLAANTGELFF. In DNA, the CDR3 is TGTGCCAGCAGCCAGGCGAGAGGACTAGCGGCCAACACCGGGGAGCTGTTTTTT. The full variable domain, completed using reference TRBV14 and TRBJ2-2, is EAGVTQFPSHSVIEKGQTVTLRCDPISGHDNLYWYRRVMGKEIKFLLHFVKESKQDESGMPNNRFLAERTGGTYSTLKVQPAELEDSGVYFCASSQARGLAANTGELFFGEGSRLTVL.

This clone was found a few times. The chain recombines TRBV11-2 with TRBJ1-4; tentative D call: TRBD1 (6 bases). The CDR3 is 16 residues long. Germline assignment: CDR1 SGHAT and CDR2 FQNNGV. V dropped 1 base and J dropped 8 bases, with 17 bases sitting between them. CDR3 nucleotides: TGTGCCAGCAGCTTAGTTGGGGGGGCGCTTAAGGAAAAACTGTTTTTT. Its translation is CASSLVGGALKEKLFF.

V usage is TRBV11-3 and J usage is TRBJ1-2; maybe TRBD1 (5 bases). Per the germline V gene, CDR1 is SGHNT and CDR2 is YENEEA. This CDR3 is 12 amino acids long. The V end lost 3 bases, the J end lost 7 bases, and 9 bases lay between the germline ends. CDR3 in amino acids: CASSLGPGGYTF. The CDR3 nucleotides read TGTGCCAGCAGCTTGGGGCCCGGTGGCTACACCTTC. Filled out from reference TRBV11-3 and TRBJ1-2, the complete variable domain reads EAGVVQSPRYKIIEKKQPVAFWCNPISGHNTLYWYLQNLGQGPELLIRYENEEAVDDSQLPKDRFSAERLKGVDSTLKIQPAELGDSAVYLCASSLGPGGYTFGSGTRLTVV.

This clone was seen once. The chain recombines TRBV21-1 with TRBJ1-2; the table's TRBD1 call for D was not verified on the DNA. TRBV21-1 is deemed a pseudogene. The length of the CDR3 is 16 residues. CDR3 residues: CASSKVSRTASYGYTF. The CDR3 coding sequence is TGTGCCAGCAGCAAAGTTAGTAGGACAGCCAGCTATGGCTACACCTTC.

The chain links TRBV28 to TRBJ1-5, with a possible D match to TRBD1 (6 bases). The CDR3 is 15 amino acids. Germline V gene sequence: CDR1 MDHEN, CDR2 SYDVKM. Trimming cost V 5 bases and J 6 bases, with 17 bases left between them. CDR3 protein: CASSPTGTPSQPQHF. The CDR3 nucleotides read TGTGCCAGCAGTCCTACAGGGACCCCCAGTCAGCCCCAGCATTTT.

This clone has only a few counts. The genes are TRBV5-8 and TRBJ2-3; TRBD2 matches 16 bases. This CDR3 is built from 18 residues. Germline V gene sequence: CDR1 SGHTS, CDR2 YDEGEE. Trimming cost V 1 base and J 4 bases; bases outside gene matches: 6. The DNA of the CDR3 is TGTGCCAGCAGCTTGATGGGACTAGCGGGAGGGCCCTCAGATACGCAGTATTTT. This codes for CASSLMGLAGGPSDTQYF.

This clone has just a few counts. The rearrangement links TRBV27 to TRBJ1-2; D not resolved. The CDR3 has 13 residues. The germline V and J ends were trimmed by 5 bases and 4 bases, with 11 bases remaining between them. CDR1 and CDR2 from the germline V gene are MNHEY and SMNVEV (reference sequence). The CDR3 here is CASSIGPFYGYTF. Written as DNA, the CDR3 is TGTGCCAGCAGTATAGGACCCTTCTATGGCTACACCTTC.

The J gene is TRBJ1-4, the V gene TRBV5-1, with unresolved D. Germline V lookup: CDR1 SGHRS, CDR2 YFSETQ. The CDR3 length is 15 residues. The germline V and J ends were trimmed by 0 bases and 5 bases, with 11 bases remaining between them. The CDR3 DNA follows: TGCGCCAGCAGCTTGGGCTCGTCGGCGAATGAAAAACTGTTTTTT. Translation gives CASSLGSSANEKLFF.

This chain links TRBV5-1 with TRBJ2-1, with 8 nucleotides matching TRBD2. Germline-derived CDR1 and CDR2 are SGHRS and YFSETQ. V lost 5 bases to trimming and J lost 9 bases; unmatched junction nucleotides: 7. The CDR3 covers 13 residues. For the CDR3, the DNA is TGCGCCAGCAGTGGTAGCGGGGTTATTGAGCAGTTCTTC. This gives the protein CASSGSGVIEQFF.

This clone came up once. V usage is TRBV2 and J usage is TRBJ1-5; D is ambiguous. Germline CDR1 reads SNHLY; CDR2 reads FYNNEI. Deletions cut 4 bases from V and 2 bases from J, with 6 bases between. This CDR3 is 13 amino acids long. As DNA, the CDR3 is TGTGCCAGCAGTGCGATGGGCAATCAGCCCCAGCATTTT. Protein product: CASSAMGNQPQHF.

This clone has just a few counts. The DNA of the CDR3 is TGCGCCAGCAGTGGACTAGGACGGGGTGAAGCTTTCTTT. Translating it yields CASSGLGRGEAFF. This chain joins TRBV10-1 and TRBJ1-1; D is ambiguous. The CDR3 runs 13 residues. V was cut by 4 bases and J by 7 bases, with 13 bases left in between. Germline V gene sequence: CDR1 WNHNN, CDR2 SYGVQD (reference sequence).

This clone was seen a few times. The CDR3, as DNA: TGCGCCAGCAGCCGAACAGGGCTGCAGGATAATTCACCCCTCCACTTT. It codes for CASSRTGLQDNSPLHF. The J gene is TRBJ1-6, the V gene TRBV5-1; possibly TRBD1 for D (6 bases). The CDR3 has 16 residues. From germline, CDR1 is SGHRS and CDR2 YFSETQ. The ends were cut back, 4 bases at V and 5 bases at J, with 16 bases in the middle.

This clone was found a few times. The J gene is TRBJ1-3, the V gene TRBV6-1, with a possible D match to TRBD1 (6 bases). V dropped 6 bases and J dropped 2 bases, with 20 bases sitting between them. Germline V gene sequence: CDR1 MNHNS, CDR2 SASEGT. The CDR3 totals 17 residues. DNA of the CDR3: TGTGCCAGCAGCGAAAGCCCTACAGGGTCAGCTGGAAACACCATATATTTT. Translated: CASSESPTGSAGNTIYF.

The rearrangement uses TRBV2 and TRBJ2-3; TRBD2 matches at 8 bases. The V gene end was trimmed by 6 bases and the J gene end by 5 bases; junction bases not matched to a gene: 13. CDR1 and CDR2 (germline): SNHLY, FYNNEI. This CDR3 has 16 amino acids. The chain's CDR3 is CASSPSGGISRDTQYF. The CDR3 DNA reads as TGTGCCAGCAGCCCAAGCGGGGGAATAAGTAGAGATACGCAGTATTTT.

CDR3 amino acids: CASSHDYNYGYTF. CDR3 sequence (DNA): TGTGCCAGCAGCCACGACTATAATTATGGCTACACCTTC. V usage is TRBV16 and J usage is TRBJ1-2; D gene ambiguous. The CDR3 is made up of 13 amino acids. Germline V gene lookup returns CDR1 KGHSY and CDR2 FQNENV. Between the trimmed V and J ends, which lost 3 bases and 5 bases, there was a span of 10 bases.

This clone has a handful of counts. J is TRBJ2-1 and V is TRBV7-8; the D gene is possibly TRBD1 (5 bases). The CDR3 has 17 amino acids. V gave up 1 base and J gave up 0 bases, with 13 bases separating them. Looked up from germline, CDR1 is SGHVS and CDR2 is FQNEAQ. CDR3 protein: CASSLEGFRFSYNEQFF. The CDR3 DNA reads as TGTGCCAGCAGCTTAGAGGGGTTCAGGTTCTCCTACAATGAGCAGTTCTTC.

The chain uses TRBV29-1 and TRBJ1-1; D remains ambiguous. Germline V gene sequence: CDR1 SQVTM, CDR2 ANQGSEA. V lost 3 bases and J 1 base, leaving 6 bases between the germline ends. The CDR3 has 12 amino acids. For the CDR3, the DNA is TGCAGCGTTGACGAGAAGAACACTGAAGCTTTCTTT. Translation gives CSVDEKNTEAFF.

The chain is built from TRBV7-9 and TRBJ2-2; possibly TRBD1 for D (8 bases). The CDR3 is made up of 18 amino acids. Germline-derived CDR1 and CDR2 are SEHNR and FQNEAQ (reference sequence). Trimming pared 5 bases from V and 0 bases from J, leaving 19 bases between. This CDR3 is CASSQGQGGWSNTGELFF. DNA of the CDR3: TGTGCCAGCAGCCAAGGACAGGGAGGGTGGTCGAACACCGGGGAGCTGTTTTTT.

This chain links TRBV5-1 with TRBJ2-7; D gene uncertain. The CDR3 runs to 14 residues. With 2 bases removed from V and 2 bases from J, the gap between germline ends came to 11 bases. Germline assignment: CDR1 SGHRS and CDR2 YFSETQ. The CDR3, as DNA: TGCGCCAGCAGCTTAGGAACTCGTCCCTACGAGCAGTACTTC. It specifies CASSLGTRPYEQYF.

This clone was recorded a few times. V is TRBV19 and J is TRBJ1-2, with D possibly being TRBD1 (5 bases). Looked up from germline, CDR1 is LNHDA and CDR2 is SQIVND (reference sequence). This CDR3 has 14 residues. V lost 6 bases, J lost 5 bases, and 16 bases lay in between. CDR3 sequence (DNA): TGTGCCAGTAGACCAACAGCGCAGGGATATGGCTACACCTTC. Amino acids: CASRPTAQGYGYTF.

CDR3 loop: CASSLLGGGVNNEQFF. The CDR3 bases are TGTGCCAGCAGCTTACTAGGGGGGGGAGTTAACAATGAGCAGTTCTTC. J is TRBJ2-1 and V is TRBV7-8, with D maybe TRBD2 (7 bases). CDR3 length: 16 amino acids. Per the germline V gene, CDR1 is SGHVS and CDR2 is FQNEAQ. The V and J ends lost 2 bases and 5 bases respectively, with 16 bases between them.

V is TRBV6-1 and J is TRBJ1-2; unclear D gene. Germline assignment: CDR1 MNHNS and CDR2 SASEGT. The CDR3 runs to 14 residues. Trimming shortened V by 9 bases and J by 2 bases, and 16 bases separated the two germline ends. The CDR3 region is CASGIELNNYGYTF. CDR3 in DNA: TGTGCCAGTGGGATCGAACTGAACAACTATGGCTACACCTTC.

The chain employs TRBV7-9 and TRBJ2-3, with a weak D call TRBD1 (6 bases). Trimming removed 5 bases from V and 6 bases from J, with 18 bases in between. The CDR3 is 15 residues long. Germline-derived CDR1 and CDR2 are SEHNR and FQNEAQ (reference sequence). The CDR3 DNA sequence: TGTGCCAGCAGCATGGACAGCCACTGGGGGGATACGCAGTATTTT. Protein product: CASSMDSHWGDTQYF.

The chain has TRBV12-5 and TRBJ1-2; 9 bases are a match to TRBD1. V lost 10 bases and J lost 5; bases outside the gene matches: 8. The germline gives CDR1 LGHNT, CDR2 FRNRAP. The CDR3 is 13 residues long. CDR3 DNA sequence: TGTGCTACCAAACAGGGGGCTCGATATGGCTACACCTTC. Amino acid sequence: CATKQGARYGYTF. Variable domain in full (rest from reference TRBV12-5 and TRBJ1-2): DARVTQTPRHKVTEMGQEVTMRCQPILGHNTVFWYRQTMMQGLELLAYFRNRAPLDDSGMPKDRFSAEMPDATLATLKIQPSEPRDSAVYFCATKQGARYGYTFGSGTRLTVV.

The gene calls are TRBV28 and TRBJ1-3; D is unresolved. V was clipped by 8 bases and J by 0 bases, with 14 bases between them. The CDR3 totals 15 residues. Germline CDR1 reads MDHEN; CDR2 reads SYDVKM. The CDR3 loop is CASAQPFGSGNTIYF. CDR3 nucleotide sequence: TGTGCCAGCGCACAGCCATTTGGCTCTGGAAACACCATATATTTT.

The sample holds a few counts of this clone. V is TRBV2 and J is TRBJ1-3, with D uncertain. CDR3 size: 13 residues. V was cut by 8 bases and J by 1 base, with 9 bases left in between. The germline CDR1 and CDR2 sequences are SNHLY and FYNNEI. The chain's CDR3 is CASGVMSGNTIYF. The CDR3 DNA reads as TGTGCCAGCGGGGTAATGTCTGGAAACACCATATATTTT.